The 27 T cell receptor beta chains below come from one sample, sequenced in a study of T cells in Graves' hyperthyroidism and ophthalmopathy. Amplification targeted TCR beta CDR3 regions from RNA transcripts. With the HTBI primer set, the TCR CDR3 went through a first round of RT-PCR. TCRdb independently ran MiXCR on the multiplex PCR reads; one entry per CDR3 protein. The data contain 350,000 to 500,000 distinct CDR3 sequences, roughly 13% of them seen just once; the ten biggest clones take up about 4.9%. Input material: blood. The source is a woman between 18 and 29 years old with Graves' hyperthyroidism.

This clonotype has just a few counts. The rearrangement joins TRBV9 to TRBJ2-1; weak D call: TRBD1 (6 bases). Germline V gives CDR1 SGDLS, CDR2 YYNGEE. Trimming stripped 0 bases from V and 8 bases from J, with 18 bases between. This CDR3 comprises 16 residues. The CDR3 loop reads CASSVEGPGVGDEQFF. For the CDR3, the DNA is TGTGCCAGCAGCGTAGAAGGGCCAGGGGTTGGGGATGAGCAGTTCTTC.

At least ten counts were recorded for this clonotype. This chain connects TRBV12-3 or TRBV12-4 to TRBJ2-1; a weak D match, TRBD1 (6 bases). V shed 6 bases and J shed 10 bases, with 19 bases lying between them. The CDR3 is made up of 14 amino acids. The CDR3 protein is CASSQLRGSWEQFF. In DNA form, the CDR3 reads TGTGCCAGCAGCCAACTAAGGGGGTCTTGGGAGCAGTTCTTC.

Only one count was recorded for this clonotype. The rearrangement links TRBV7-9 to TRBJ1-6; TRBD1 matches at 10 bases. The CDR3 length is 15 residues. V gave up 3 bases and J gave up 9 bases; unmatched junction bases: 5. Germline CDR1 is SEHNR and CDR2 is FQNEAQ (reference sequence). The CDR3 sequence is CASSLGGTGVSPLHF. In DNA, the CDR3 is TGTGCCAGCAGCTTGGGTGGGACAGGGGTTTCACCCCTCCACTTT.

This clonotype was detected a few times. The chain joins TRBV19 to TRBJ2-7; TRBD2 might be the D (5 bases). CDR1 and CDR2 from the germline V gene are LNHDA and SQIVND (reference sequence). The CDR3 is 14 residues long. V was cut by 3 bases and J by 0 bases, with 9 bases left in between. CDR3 sequence: CASSISGYSYEQYF. CDR3 in DNA: TGTGCCAGTAGTATCAGCGGATACTCCTACGAGCAGTACTTC.

The table lists this clonotype with a few counts. The chain couples TRBV2 to TRBJ1-4, with D maybe TRBD1 (5 bases). Germline lookup yields CDR1 SNHLY and CDR2 FYNNEI. Trimming removed 4 bases at V and 3 bases at J, with 9 bases between. The CDR3 contains 14 residues. CDR3 in DNA: TGTGCCAGCAGTGGAGGGGCGGCTAATGAAAAACTGTTTTTT. Its protein product is CASSGGAANEKLFF.

At least ten counts were recorded for this clonotype. The chain combines TRBV7-8 with TRBJ2-7; TRBD2 agrees at 9 bases. V was pared by 2 bases and J by 0 bases, with 8 bases of the junction left unmatched. This CDR3 spans 17 amino acids. CDR1 SGHVS and CDR2 FQNEAQ come from the germline V gene. The CDR3 spells CASSLTSAGGSSYEQYF. The CDR3 region has the DNA TGTGCCAGCAGCTTAACGAGTGCGGGAGGGAGCTCCTACGAGCAGTACTTC.

This clonotype was seen only once. This may be a read error, as it is one base from a much larger clone. CDR3 in amino acids: CASSFMADTQYF. CDR3 coding DNA: TGTGCCAGCAGCTTTATGGCAGATACGCAGTATTTT. This sequence joins TRBV11-3 and TRBJ2-3; no clear D gene. The V end was cut by 3 bases, the J end by 4 bases, with 5 bases between. The CDR3 is 12 residues long. Germline assignment: CDR1 SGHNT and CDR2 YENEEA.

The sample holds many counts of this clonotype. The V gene is TRBV12-3 or TRBV12-4, the J gene TRBJ1-6; D is ambiguous. V shed 2 bases and J shed 9 bases, with 5 bases lying between them. There are 12 residues in the CDR3. DNA for the CDR3: TGTGCCAGCAGTTTACAGTTTTCACCCCTCCACTTT. As protein: CASSLQFSPLHF.

There are a few counts of this clonotype. This chain joins TRBV24-1 and TRBJ2-7; D gene unclear. CDR1 is KGHDR, CDR2 SFDVKD, per germline. V lost 1 base, J lost 6 bases, and 6 bases lay in between. The CDR3 sequence is 12 residues long. CDR3 residues: CATSDFKGEQYF. Written as DNA, the CDR3 is TGTGCCACCAGTGATTTTAAAGGCGAGCAGTACTTC.

At least ten counts were recorded for this clonotype. V and J are TRBV5-1 and TRBJ1-3; D is uncertain. Trimming left V 4 bases short and J 2 bases short, with 13 bases between. The CDR3 length is 15 residues. Germline CDR1 reads SGHRS; CDR2 reads YFSETQ. In DNA form, the CDR3 reads TGCGCCAGCAGCCCCCGGCCCAGCGCTGGAAACACCATATATTTT. Its translation is CASSPRPSAGNTIYF.

The V gene is TRBV5-4, the J gene TRBJ2-5; 7 bases align to TRBD1. Trimming cost V 1 base and J 5 bases; bases outside gene matches: 5. This CDR3 spans 14 amino acids. Germline V gene data show CDR1 as SGHNT and CDR2 as YYREEE (reference sequence). The CDR3 sequence: CASSLKGASETQYF. CDR3 DNA: TGTGCCAGCAGCTTGAAGGGGGCATCGGAGACCCAGTACTTC.

This clonotype was seen a few times. The J gene is TRBJ1-2, the V gene TRBV11-2; TRBD1 is a possible D gene (5 bases). CDR1 is SGHAT, CDR2 FQNNGV, per germline. Trimming removed 5 bases from V and 4 bases from J, with 14 bases in between. The CDR3 totals 14 residues. CDR3: CASSHGGDFYGYTF. The CDR3 DNA reads as TGTGCCAGCAGCCACGGAGGGGATTTCTATGGCTACACCTTC.

Many counts were recorded for this clonotype. The chain combines TRBV7-3 with TRBJ1-1; tentatively, D is TRBD1 (5 bases). Between the trimmed V and J ends, which lost 5 bases and 1 base, there was a span of 14 bases. Germline V CDR1 and CDR2: SGHTA, FQGTGA. This CDR3 has 15 residues. The CDR3 bases are TGTGCCAGCAGCCGGGGACTAGGGAGGAACACTGAAGCTTTCTTT. It translates to CASSRGLGRNTEAFF.

This clonotype showed up many times. The V and J genes are TRBV25-1 and TRBJ1-2, with 7 bases that match TRBD1. The V gene's germline CDR1 is MGHDK and CDR2 SYGVNS. The CDR3 consists of 14 residues. With V trimmed by 6 bases and J by 1 base, 5 bases remained unmatched. The CDR3 sequence is CASRRTGGNYGYTF. The CDR3 DNA sequence: TGTGCCAGCAGAAGGACAGGAGGTAACTATGGCTACACCTTC.

This clonotype was counted once. The CDR3 loop is CARPATGGTEAFF. DNA of the CDR3: TGTGCCAGACCCGCGACCGGGGGAACTGAAGCTTTCTTT. The V and J genes are TRBV25-1 and TRBJ1-1, with D tentatively TRBD1 (5 bases). This CDR3 has 13 amino acids. Germline V gives CDR1 MGHDK, CDR2 SYGVNS. V was pared by 9 bases and J by 5 bases, with 16 bases between.

This clonotype was recorded many times. This sequence joins TRBV20-1 and TRBJ2-1; unclear D gene. CDR1 and CDR2 (germline): DFQATT, SNEGSKA (reference sequence). Trimming took 1 base from V and 9 from J, leaving 10 bases between them. The CDR3 spans 12 residues. CDR3 sequence: CSARGIRAEQFF. The CDR3 DNA reads as TGCAGTGCTAGAGGGATAAGGGCTGAGCAGTTCTTC.

This clonotype was picked up many times. The chain employs TRBV18 and TRBJ2-7; no reliable D call. V dropped 6 bases and J dropped 2 bases, with 14 bases sitting between them. Germline loops: CDR1 KGHSH, CDR2 LQKENI. CDR3 length: 14 residues. The CDR3 spells CASSTAPRTYEQYF. The DNA for the CDR3 is TGTGCCAGCTCTACAGCCCCACGAACCTACGAGCAGTACTTC.

The chain uses TRBV6-2 or TRBV6-3 and TRBJ2-1; maybe TRBD2 (5 bases). This CDR3 comprises 15 residues. Germline lookup yields CDR1 MNHEY and CDR2 SVGEGT. The germline V and J ends were trimmed by 10 bases and 3 bases, with 19 bases remaining between them. In nucleotides, the CDR3 is TGTGCCACCCAAGGGTACGGGAAGGGCTACAATGAGCAGTTCTTC. It translates to CATQGYGKGYNEQFF.

The V and J genes are TRBV27 and TRBJ1-2; D call uncertain. The germline CDR1 and CDR2 sequences are MNHEY and SMNVEV (reference sequence). The CDR3 length is 15 residues. The V and J ends lost 3 bases and 2 bases respectively, with 13 bases between them. The CDR3 sequence is CASSLSVARNYGYTF. The CDR3 bases are TGTGCCAGCAGTTTGTCCGTGGCCAGAAACTATGGCTACACCTTC.

The chain uses TRBV6-1 and TRBJ2-1, with 12 positions matching TRBD2. From germline, CDR1 is MNHNS and CDR2 SASEGT. The CDR3 has 16 amino acids. J lost 9 bases, V lost 5 bases, and 11 bases had no gene match. CDR3 DNA sequence: TGTGCCAGCAGTTCTCGCCTAGCGGGAGGGCCGGTTGAGCAGTTCTTC. Translated: CASSSRLAGGPVEQFF.

This clonotype was counted once. A much larger clone differs by one base, so this may be a read error. The rearrangement uses TRBV20-1 and TRBJ2-5, with D maybe TRBD2 (5 bases). The germline CDR1 and CDR2 sequences are DFQATT and SNEGSKA (reference sequence). CDR3 size: 14 residues. Trimming left V 5 bases short and J 6 bases short, with 19 bases between. The CDR3 DNA reads TGCAGTGCTGTGTTATCTGGCGAGGGAAAGACCCAGTACTTC. Its protein product is CSAVLSGEGKTQYF.

This clonotype was counted many times. The J gene is TRBJ1-1, the V gene TRBV29-1; TRBD1 is a possible D gene (6 bases). The CDR3 contains 11 residues. Germline lookup yields CDR1 SQVTM and CDR2 ANQGSEA. The germline V and J ends were trimmed by 7 bases and 5 bases, with 11 bases remaining between them. The CDR3 protein is CSARTGTEAFF. The DNA for the CDR3 is TGCAGCGCCCGAACAGGGACTGAAGCTTTCTTT.

In the case of this clonotype: A read error may be the cause here, since a much bigger clone is one base away. The rearrangement links TRBV9 to TRBJ2-5; D perhaps matches TRBD1 (5 bases). Trimming pared 2 bases from V and 1 base from J, leaving 6 bases between. This CDR3 has 13 amino acids. Germline V gene lookup returns CDR1 SGDLS and CDR2 YYNGEE. The CDR3 loop reads CASSVDSQETQYF. As DNA, the CDR3 is TGTGCCAGCAGCGTTGACAGCCAAGAGACCCAGTACTTC.

The sample holds many counts of this clonotype. This rearrangement joins TRBV12-3 or TRBV12-4 to TRBJ2-1; 9 positions match TRBD1. J lost 9 bases, V lost 5 bases, and 5 bases had no gene match. The CDR3 spans 13 residues. Here the CDR3 reads CASSPGTGSEQFF. The CDR3 DNA is TGTGCCAGCAGTCCAGGGACAGGGTCTGAGCAGTTCTTC.

The rearrangement links TRBV25-1 to TRBJ2-2; 10 bases line up with TRBD1. The trim removed 5 bases at V and 5 bases at J, leaving 14 bases unmatched. This CDR3 comprises 18 residues. Germline CDR1 reads MGHDK; CDR2 reads SYGVNS. The CDR3 here is CASSKGLWGQGSTGELFF. DNA for the CDR3: TGTGCCAGCAGTAAGGGTTTGTGGGGACAGGGGAGTACCGGGGAGCTGTTTTTT.

The chain links TRBV20-1 to TRBJ1-4; TRBD1 matches 9 bases. CDR3 length equals 14 residues. After removal of 5 bases from V and 5 bases from J, the junction contained 6 bases not matched to a gene. The germline CDR1 and CDR2 sequences are DFQATT and SNEGSKA (reference sequence). DNA of the CDR3: TGCAGTGCTCCTACCGGGACAGGGAATGAAAAACTGTTTTTT. It is translated as CSAPTGTGNEKLFF.

This clonotype was recorded at least ten times. The gene calls are TRBV20-1 and TRBJ2-1, with D tentatively TRBD2 (6 bases). The CDR3 totals 13 residues. Germline V CDR1 and CDR2: DFQATT, SNEGSKA (reference sequence). V was trimmed by 3 bases and J by 10 bases, leaving 16 bases between them. The CDR3 region has the DNA TGCAGTGCTAGTCCGGGAGAGCCCGTCGAGCAGTTCTTC. As protein: CSASPGEPVEQFF.